The clone carrying this T cell receptor (beta chain) was detected only a few times. Its antigen is unknown. Arm-PCR of CDR3 regions and iRepertoire HTBI primers were used to build TCR beta libraries. TCRdb re-derived calls from the multiplex PCR reads in MiXCR, one entry per CDR3 protein. The table lists 310,000 or so distinct CDR3 sequences, about 18% of them singletons. Germline V gives CDR1 DFQATT, CDR2 SNEGSKA (reference sequence). V was trimmed by 6 bases and J by 5 bases, leaving 11 bases between them. The CDR3 covers 12 residues. Sample time point: persistent/refractory GD, antithyroid drugs over 5 years with positive TRAb. PBMC-derived RNA was used for the TCR library. The peripheral blood volume drawn was approximately 9 milliliters, and it was collected into EDTA tubes. The data belong to a study of regulatory T cells in long-lasting Graves disease. Study conclusions and caveats: Analysis covered peripheral blood alone, not thyroid tissue. Favored usage of TRBV28, TRBJ1-2 and TRBJ2-5 was recorded in persistent disease. Those with persistent Graves' had less TCR diversity than newly diagnosed patients.

The V and J genes are TRBV20-1 and TRBJ1-5; a possible D gene is TRBD1 (5 bases). The source material was peripheral blood mononuclear cells (PBMCs), sampled when the disease was refractory, from a patient treated with antithyroid drugs. The sequence came from a female donor with Graves disease. The CDR3 spells CSAVEGDQPQHF. The CDR3 DNA reads as TGCAGTGCCGTGGAAGGGGATCAGCCCCAGCATTTT.